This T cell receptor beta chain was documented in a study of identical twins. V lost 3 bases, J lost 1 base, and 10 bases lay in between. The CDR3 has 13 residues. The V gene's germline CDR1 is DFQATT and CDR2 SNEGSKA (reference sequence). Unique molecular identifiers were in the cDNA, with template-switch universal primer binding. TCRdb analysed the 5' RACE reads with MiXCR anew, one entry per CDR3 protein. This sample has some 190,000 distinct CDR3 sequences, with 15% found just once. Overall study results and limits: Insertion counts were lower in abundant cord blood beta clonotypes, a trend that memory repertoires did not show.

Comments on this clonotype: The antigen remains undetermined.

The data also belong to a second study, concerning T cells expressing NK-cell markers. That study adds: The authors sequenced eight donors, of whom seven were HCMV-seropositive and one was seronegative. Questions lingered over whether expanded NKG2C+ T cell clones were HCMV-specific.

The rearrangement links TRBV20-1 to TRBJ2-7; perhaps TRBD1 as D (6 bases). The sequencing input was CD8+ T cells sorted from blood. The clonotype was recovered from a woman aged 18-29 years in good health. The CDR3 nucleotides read TGCAGTGCTAGTGACAGGACTTCCTACGAGCAGTACTTC. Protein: CSASDRTSYEQYF.